A single sample is the source of the 12 T cell receptor beta chains below, sequenced in a study of cytomegalovirus exposure and HLA in healthy donors. Primers: 60 Vbeta forward and 13 Jbeta reverse. Libraries were prepared by immunoSEQ multiplex PCR; TCRdb keeps only in-frame clonotypes and omits some of them. Altogether 100,000 to 120,000 clones are present, approximately 79% being singletons, with the ten largest covering approximately 5.6%. Source material: PBMCs. The receptors originated from a man aged 30-40 years in good health and CMV-seropositive.

The V and J genes are TRBV6-1 and TRBJ2-5, with a weak D call TRBD1 (5 bases). The CDR3 is 14 residues long. Trimming pared 6 bases from V and 2 bases from J, leaving 13 bases between. Germline CDR1 and CDR2: MNHNS and SASEGT. DNA of the CDR3: TGTGCCAGCAGCTCAACAGGACCTCAAGAGACCCAGTACTTC. Its protein product is CASSSTGPQETQYF.

This clone has only one observation. The chain carries TRBV7-9 and TRBJ1-1; perhaps TRBD1 as D (6 bases). Germline values: CDR1 SEHNR, CDR2 FQNEAQ (reference sequence). Trimming stripped 1 base from V and 3 bases from J, with 15 bases between. The CDR3 spans 16 residues. The CDR3 coding sequence is TGTGCCAGCAGCTTAGGTGGGGGCAGGGCGGACACTGAAGCTTTCTTT. This gives the protein CASSLGGGRADTEAFF.

This clone occurred a few times. V and J are TRBV7-7 and TRBJ1-1; tentative D call: TRBD1 (5 bases). The CDR3 runs to 13 residues. Germline V gene sequence: CDR1 SSHAT, CDR2 FNYEAQ (reference sequence). With 5 bases removed from V and 2 bases from J, the gap between germline ends came to 9 bases. The chain's CDR3 is CASSQTDNTEAFF. The CDR3 DNA sequence: TGTGCCAGCAGCCAGACAGACAACACTGAAGCTTTCTTT. The variable domain in full, completed from reference TRBV7-7 and TRBJ1-1, reads GAGVSQSPRYKVTKRGQDVTLRCDPISSHATLYWYQQALGQGPEFLTYFNYEAQPDKSGLPSDRFSAERPEGSISTLTIQRTEQRDSAMYRCASSQTDNTEAFFGQGTRLTVV.

The chain employs TRBV11-2 and TRBJ1-1; weak D call: TRBD1 (5 bases). Germline CDR1 and CDR2: SGHAT and FQNNGV. Trimming shortened V by 5 bases and J by 7 bases, and 14 bases separated the two germline ends. The CDR3 has 13 amino acids. The CDR3 nucleotides read TGTGCCAGCAGCCATGGGGGGACTAATGAAGCTTTCTTT. Translating gives CASSHGGTNEAFF.

The rearrangement links TRBV5-6 to TRBJ1-1; a weak D match, TRBD1 (5 bases). The germline gives CDR1 SGHDT, CDR2 YYEEEE. This CDR3 has 16 residues. Trimming removed 2 bases at V and 4 bases at J, with 18 bases between. The CDR3 DNA follows: TGTGCCAGCAGCTTCCGCCCAGGGTATGGGCGCACTGAAGCTTTCTTT. Its translation is CASSFRPGYGRTEAFF.

The chain uses TRBV15 and TRBJ2-5; perhaps TRBD2 as D (5 bases). Between the trimmed V and J ends, which lost 0 bases and 5 bases, there was a span of 13 bases. Germline CDR1 and CDR2: LNHNV and YYDKDF (reference sequence). The CDR3 totals 15 residues. In DNA form, the CDR3 reads TGTGCCACCAGCAGAGATCGGGAAGGAGCGGAGACCCAGTACTTC. Amino acids: CATSRDREGAETQYF.

This clone came up a few times. The gene calls are TRBV10-3 and TRBJ1-5, with D possibly TRBD1 on 6 matching bases. The CDR3 consists of 14 residues. Germline-derived CDR1 and CDR2 are ENHRY and SYGVKD. V lost 3 bases to trimming and J lost 4 bases, with 10 bases between them. The CDR3 loop reads CAISDGRGNQPQHF. CDR3 nucleotide sequence: TGTGCCATCAGTGACGGCAGGGGTAATCAGCCCCAGCATTTT.

The chain's CDR3 is CAISGGLAVYNEQFF. The CDR3 DNA reads as TGTGCCATCAGTGGCGGCCTAGCGGTTTACAATGAGCAGTTCTTC. The V gene is TRBV10-3, the J gene TRBJ2-1, with 7 bases aligning to TRBD2. Germline assignment: CDR1 ENHRY and CDR2 SYGVKD. V dropped 4 bases and J dropped 4; count of bases not matched to a gene: 7. This CDR3 spans 15 amino acids.

The chain joins TRBV4-2 to TRBJ2-7; 9 positions match TRBD1. The CDR3 is made up of 17 amino acids. CDR1 LGHNA and CDR2 YNFKEQ come from the germline V gene. With 4 bases clipped from V and 2 bases from J, the junction kept 12 bases outside the gene matches. The DNA of the CDR3 is TGTGCCAGCAGCCCTCAAAGAACAGGGGGCATCGCCTACGAGCAGTACTTC. It codes for CASSPQRTGGIAYEQYF.

This clone was detected only a few times. V usage is TRBV4-1 and J usage is TRBJ2-6; TRBD1 is a possible D gene (5 bases). Trimming stripped 1 base from V and 4 bases from J, with 8 bases between. This CDR3 contains 15 residues. Germline CDR1 reads MGHRA; CDR2 reads YSYEKL. The CDR3 DNA follows: TGCGCCAGCAGCCAAGGGCAGGGCGGGGCCAACGTCCTGACTTTC. Its protein is CASSQGQGGANVLTF.

In its sample, this clone ranks as large. V and J are TRBV9 and TRBJ2-5, with 11 nucleotides matching TRBD1. This CDR3 spans 15 amino acids. The germline gives CDR1 SGDLS, CDR2 YYNGEE. Germline trimming cut 3 bases from V and 5 bases from J; bases unmatched to any gene: 6. For the CDR3, the DNA is TGTGCCAGCAGCGGGTCCGGGACAGGGGGGGAGACCCAGTACTTC. It codes for CASSGSGTGGETQYF. Complete variable domain (other parts from reference TRBV9 and TRBJ2-5): DSGVTQTPKHLITATGQRVTLRCSPRSGDLSVYWYQQSLDQGLQFLIQYYNGEERAKGNILERFSAQQFPDLHSELNLSSLELGDSALYFCASSGSGTGGETQYFGPGTRLLVL.

This clone was detected a few times. The V gene is TRBV4-3, the J gene TRBJ2-7; TRBD1 agrees at 10 bases. J was trimmed by 2 bases and V by 0 bases; bases with no gene match: 4. This CDR3 has 16 residues. CDR1 is LGHNA, CDR2 YSLEER, per germline. This chain's CDR3 is CASSQDGTGATYEQYF. The DNA of the CDR3 is TGCGCCAGCAGCCAAGATGGGACAGGGGCGACCTACGAGCAGTACTTC.